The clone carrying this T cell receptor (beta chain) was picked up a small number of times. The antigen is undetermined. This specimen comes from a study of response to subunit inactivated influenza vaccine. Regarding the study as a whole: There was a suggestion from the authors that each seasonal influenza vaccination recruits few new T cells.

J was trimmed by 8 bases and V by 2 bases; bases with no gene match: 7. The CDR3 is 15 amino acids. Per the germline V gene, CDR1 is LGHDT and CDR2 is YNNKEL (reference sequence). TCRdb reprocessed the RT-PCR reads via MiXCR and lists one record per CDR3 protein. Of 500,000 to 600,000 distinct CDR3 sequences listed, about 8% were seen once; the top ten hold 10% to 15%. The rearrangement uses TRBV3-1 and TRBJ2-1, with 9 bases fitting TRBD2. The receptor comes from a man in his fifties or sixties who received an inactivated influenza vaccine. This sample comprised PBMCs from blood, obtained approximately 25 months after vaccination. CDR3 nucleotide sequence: TGTGCCAGCAGCCAACCCGGCGGGGGGGTCGATGAGCAGTTCTTC. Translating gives CASSQPGGGVDEQFF.